One and the same sample provided the 23 T cell receptor beta chains below, sequenced in a study of blood T cells in healthy people across ages. Then a second PCR, running about 7 to 11 cycles, was carried out with a sample-barcoded 5' primer and a J-beta primer mix. TCRdb processed the 5' RACE reads anew with MiXCR; each CDR3 protein has one entry. This sample has about 570,000 distinct CDR3 sequences, with 27% found just once. Source material: blood. These receptors were obtained from a woman in her 70s in good health.

The rearrangement joins TRBV20-1 to TRBJ2-1; the D gene is possibly TRBD2 (6 bases). The J call may be wrong; the DNA end is better matched by TRBJ2-5. Germline V gene lookup returns CDR1 DFQATT and CDR2 SNEGSKA (reference sequence). This CDR3 contains 13 residues. The CDR3 bases are TGCAGTGCGGGTTGGAGGGGTGGTGAGACCCAGTACTTC. Protein sequence: CSAGWRGGETQYF.

V gene TRBV3-1 combines with J gene TRBJ1-2; perhaps TRBD1 as D (6 bases). Per the germline V gene, CDR1 is LGHDT and CDR2 is YNNKEL (reference sequence). The CDR3 covers 15 residues. V lost 1 base, J lost 4 bases, and 13 bases lay in between. This chain's CDR3 is CASSQAGVGGYGYTF. CDR3 DNA sequence: TGTGCCAGCAGCCAAGCAGGGGTAGGGGGCTATGGCTACACCTTC.

The rearrangement uses TRBV20-1 and TRBJ2-1; no reliable D call. Germline V gene lookup returns CDR1 DFQATT and CDR2 SNEGSKA (reference sequence). The V and J ends lost 5 bases and 0 bases respectively, with 14 bases between them. This CDR3 spans 15 amino acids. In DNA, the CDR3 is TGCAGTGCTGTCCGATTGAGAAGCTCCTACAATGAGCAGTTCTTC. Translated, it gives CSAVRLRSSYNEQFF.

The chain employs TRBV20-1 and TRBJ1-2; 7 bases fit TRBD1. The CDR3 loop spans 13 amino acids. The junction had 10 bases not matched to a gene; V was cut back by 2 bases and J by 10 bases. CDR1 DFQATT and CDR2 SNEGSKA come from the germline V gene (reference sequence). The CDR3 DNA follows: TGCAGTGCTAGACAGGGGGAGGGGAGTGCCTACACCTTC. It yields the protein CSARQGEGSAYTF.

The CDR3 is CTTESGTGLNEQFF. The CDR3 DNA sequence: TGTACCACCGAAAGTGGGACAGGCCTCAATGAGCAGTTCTTC. The genes are TRBV6-1 and TRBJ2-1; TRBD1 matches 8 bases. CDR1 and CDR2 (germline): MNHNS, SASEGT. This CDR3 region has 14 residues.

CDR3 coding DNA: TGTGCCAGCAGCCCACTACGGCGCACAGATACGCAGTATTTT. The encoded protein is CASSPLRRTDTQYF. The chain couples TRBV6-5 to TRBJ2-3; D gene unclear. This CDR3 is built from 14 residues. V dropped 6 bases and J dropped 1 base, with 11 bases sitting between them. Germline V gene data show CDR1 as MNHEY and CDR2 as SVGAGI.

This clonotype was counted between two and nine times. This chain joins TRBV7-2 and TRBJ2-5; D is uncertain. The CDR3 has 14 amino acids. Germline CDR1 is SGHTA and CDR2 is FQGNSA. Trimming took 2 bases from V and 1 from J, leaving 8 bases between them. The CDR3: CASSLRFPQETQYF. CDR3 DNA sequence: TGTGCCAGCAGCTTAAGATTTCCCCAAGAGACCCAGTACTTC.

This clonotype has a handful of counts. The V gene is TRBV9, the J gene TRBJ1-6; D gene unclear. Per the germline V gene, CDR1 is SGDLS and CDR2 is YYNGEE. CDR3 length: 13 residues. The germline V and J ends were trimmed by 1 base and 10 bases, with 9 bases remaining between them. DNA of the CDR3: TGTGCCAGCAGCGTATCCTCCGAGTCACCCCTCCACTTT. This encodes CASSVSSESPLHF.

The chain has TRBV7-2 and TRBJ2-5; D remains unclear. CDR1 is SGHTA, CDR2 FQGNSA, per germline. V was pared by 6 bases and J by 2 bases, with 7 bases between. The CDR3 loop spans 12 amino acids. The CDR3 here is CASSWAQETQYF. The CDR3 DNA is TGTGCCAGCAGTTGGGCACAAGAGACCCAGTACTTC.

The chain carries TRBV2 and TRBJ1-2, with D unclear. This CDR3 has 13 residues. The germline V and J ends were trimmed by 6 bases and 7 bases, with 15 bases remaining between them. Germline V gene lookup returns CDR1 SNHLY and CDR2 FYNNEI. CDR3 region: CASRAAGSGGYTF. CDR3 in DNA: TGTGCCAGCAGGGCCGCGGGAAGCGGTGGCTACACCTTC. Combining the CDR3 with reference TRBV2 and TRBJ1-2 gives the whole variable domain EPEVTQTPSHQVTQMGQEVILRCVPISNHLYFYWYRQILGQKVEFLVSFYNNEISEKSEIFDDQFSVERPDGSNFTLKIRSTKLEDSAMYFCASRAAGSGGYTFGSGTRLTVV.

The chain is built from TRBV7-2 and TRBJ1-1, with a possible D match to TRBD1 (5 bases). The V and J ends lost 3 bases and 1 base respectively, with 9 bases between them. Germline V lookup: CDR1 SGHTA, CDR2 FQGNSA. This CDR3 region has 14 residues. CDR3 protein: CASSFGRGNTEAFF. As DNA, the CDR3 is TGTGCCAGCAGCTTTGGAAGGGGGAACACTGAAGCTTTCTTT.

The J gene is TRBJ1-2, the V gene TRBV7-8; D is unresolved. The V end was cut by 4 bases, the J end by 2 bases, with 17 bases between. There are 16 residues in the CDR3. CDR1 is SGHVS, CDR2 FQNEAQ, per germline. CDR3: CASSYDLGVGNYGYTF. For the CDR3, the DNA is TGTGCCAGCAGCTACGACCTCGGTGTAGGGAACTATGGCTACACCTTC.

The CDR3 DNA is TGTGCTAGTGGTTTGTGGGCTAGCGGGGGTCAGGCGTACTTC. This encodes CASGLWASGGQAYF. This chain joins TRBV12-5 and TRBJ2-5; 10 bases are a match to TRBD2. V was pared by 2 bases and J by 13 bases, with 10 bases of the junction left unmatched. The germline V gene has CDR1 LGHNT and CDR2 FRNRAP. There are 14 residues in the CDR3.

The chain uses TRBV21-1 and TRBJ2-5; TRBD1, the D gene given by the table, was not confirmed from the DNA. TRBV21-1 is assigned pseudogene status. This CDR3 has 13 amino acids. DNA of the CDR3: TGTGCCAGCAGCAATTGCCGGGAGGAGACCCAGTACTTC. Translating gives CASSNCREETQYF.

This clonotype has a count of ten or more. The rearrangement joins TRBV18 to TRBJ2-5, with D perhaps TRBD1 (6 bases). Germline V gene data show CDR1 as KGHSH and CDR2 as LQKENI. V was pared by 1 base and J by 3 bases, with 9 bases between. The CDR3 runs to 14 residues. The CDR3 reads CASSPRTVKETQYF. CDR3 DNA sequence: TGTGCCAGCTCACCACGGACAGTTAAAGAGACCCAGTACTTC.

V gene TRBV20-1 combines with J gene TRBJ2-3; weak D call: TRBD2 (5 bases). V lost 0 bases and J 9 bases, leaving 13 bases between the germline ends. The length of the CDR3 is 13 residues. Germline-derived CDR1 and CDR2 are DFQATT and SNEGSKA (reference sequence). The CDR3 region has the DNA TGCAGTGCTAGAGATCGAGGACTCCGGACGCAGTATTTT. It specifies CSARDRGLRTQYF.

The rearrangement joins TRBV11-2 to TRBJ2-5, with 10 bases that match TRBD1. The V and J ends lost 5 bases and 2 bases, in that order; junction bases with no gene match: 8. In germline, CDR1 is SGHAT, CDR2 FQNNGV. The CDR3 length is 16 residues. The CDR3 spells CASSPRTGGLQETQYF. In nucleotides, the CDR3 is TGTGCCAGCAGCCCAAGGACAGGGGGATTACAAGAGACCCAGTACTTC.

This clonotype has just a few counts. The chain is built from TRBV4-3 and TRBJ2-7, with D unclear. Germline CDR1 and CDR2: LGHNA and YSLEER. V gave up 0 bases and J gave up 4 bases, with 10 bases separating them. CDR3 length: 14 amino acids. CDR3 nucleotides: TGCGCCAGCAGCCAAGATACGGGTCGTTACGAGCAGTACTTC. Amino acid sequence: CASSQDTGRYEQYF.

V usage is TRBV5-1 and J usage is TRBJ2-4, with D perhaps given as TRBD1 or TRBD2 (7 bases each). CDR1 and CDR2 (germline): SGHRS, YFSETQ. This CDR3 has 15 residues. The V end was cut by 1 base, the J end by 3 bases, with 11 bases between. CDR3 in DNA: TGCGCCAGCAGCTTGTCAGGGGGGGGCAAAAACATTCAGTACTTC. It is translated as CASSLSGGGKNIQYF.

V and J are TRBV28 and TRBJ2-2; possible D gene TRBD1, 5 bases. This CDR3 is 16 amino acids long. With 4 bases removed from V and 3 bases from J, the gap between germline ends came to 15 bases. From germline, CDR1 is MDHEN and CDR2 SYDVKM. The CDR3 loop reads CASSSQGVGYTGELFF. For the CDR3, the DNA is TGTGCCAGCAGTTCCCAGGGTGTAGGCTACACCGGGGAGCTGTTTTTT.

As regards this clonotype: The junction and the germline gene differ at one end; a read error may be behind it. The chain couples TRBV6-1 to TRBJ2-1; TRBD1 matches 7 bases. CDR1 MNHNS and CDR2 SASEGT come from the germline V gene. This CDR3 has 15 residues. DNA for the CDR3: TGTGCCAGCAGGTTGTCGGGACAGTCCTACAATGAGCGGTTCTTC. This gives the protein CASRLSGQSYNERFF.

The chain combines TRBV20-1 with TRBJ2-3; 13 bases align to TRBD2. V gave up 5 bases and J gave up 2 bases; unmatched junction bases: 7. Germline loops: CDR1 DFQATT, CDR2 SNEGSKA (reference sequence). The CDR3 covers 16 residues. The chain's CDR3 is CSAAGLAGDLTDTQYF. CDR3 DNA: TGCAGTGCTGCAGGACTAGCGGGGGACCTCACAGATACGCAGTATTTT.

The V and J genes are TRBV3-1 and TRBJ1-5; no clear D gene. CDR1 is LGHDT and CDR2 is YNNKEL in the germline V gene (reference sequence). The germline V and J ends were trimmed by 4 bases and 0 bases, with 7 bases remaining between them. The CDR3 loop spans 14 amino acids. This CDR3 reads CASSRTDSNQPQHF. The CDR3 DNA reads as TGTGCCAGCAGCCGGACGGATAGCAATCAGCCCCAGCATTTT. The full variable domain, its missing parts supplied by reference TRBV3-1 and TRBJ1-5, is DTAVSQTPKYLVTQMGNDKSIKCEQNLGHDTMYWYKQDSKKFLKIMFSYNNKELIINETVPNRFSPKSPDKAHLNLHINSLELGDSAVYFCASSRTDSNQPQHFGDGTRLSIL.